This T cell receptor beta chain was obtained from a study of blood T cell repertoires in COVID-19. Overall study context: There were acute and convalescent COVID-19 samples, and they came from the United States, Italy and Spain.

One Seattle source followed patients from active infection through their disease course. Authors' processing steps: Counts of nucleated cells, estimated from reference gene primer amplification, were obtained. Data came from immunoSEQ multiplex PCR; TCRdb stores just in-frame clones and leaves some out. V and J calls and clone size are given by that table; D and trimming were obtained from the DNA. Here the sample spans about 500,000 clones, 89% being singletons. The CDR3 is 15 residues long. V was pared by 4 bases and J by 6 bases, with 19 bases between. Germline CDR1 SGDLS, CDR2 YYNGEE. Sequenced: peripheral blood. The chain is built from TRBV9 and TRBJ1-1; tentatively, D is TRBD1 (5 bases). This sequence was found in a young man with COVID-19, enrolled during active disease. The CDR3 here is CASSKHRTPEAEAFF. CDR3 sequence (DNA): TGTGCCAGCAGCAAACACCGGACACCAGAGGCTGAAGCTTTCTTT.